Here is one T cell receptor (beta chain) with its context. Its matching antigen is unknown. The germline V gene has CDR1 MNHNS and CDR2 SASEGT. Losses at the gene ends were 10 bases for V and 4 bases for J; bases not matched to a gene: 8. CDR3 length: 13 residues. Assay used: immunoSEQ multiplex PCR; TCRdb lists only in-frame clones, some missing. The sample lists some 5,100 clones; roughly two thirds were seen once. The sample comes from a study of CD8 T cell repertoires and HIV-1 epitope variants. Overall study context: Controls included no peptide, Ebola AY9 epitope, and a CMV, EBV, flu pool. Equal numbers of autologous T cell-negative cells presented antigen to enriched T cells. Tested: three Gag epitope families, Nef HW9 and YT9.

This receptor was identified in a male donor with HIV. Sequenced material: cultured CD8+ T cells derived from PBMCs. This rearrangement joins TRBV6-1 to TRBJ2-7; 9 bases fit TRBD1. The CDR3 loop reads CATTPQGAYEQYF. In nucleotides, the CDR3 is TGTGCCACGACACCACAGGGGGCGTACGAGCAGTACTTC.